Listed here are 2 T cell receptor beta chains from one sample, sequenced in a study of control samples from healthy donors and cancer patients. TCRdb's table, derived via immunoSEQ multiplex PCR, lists solely in-frame clones and lacks some. Among some 220,000 clones listed, around 94% were seen once. The sequencing sample was made of blood. The receptors stem from a man aged 45 to 65 in good health.

CDR3 region: CASSPRISNEKLFF. For the CDR3, the DNA is TGTGCCAGCAGCCCCAGGATTTCTAATGAAAAACTGTTTTTT. The chain employs TRBV7-2 and TRBJ1-4, with D unclear. Trimming cost V 5 bases and J 3 bases, with 10 bases left between them. Germline V lookup: CDR1 SGHTA, CDR2 FQGNSA. CDR3 length: 14 residues.

This rearrangement joins TRBV2 to TRBJ1-3; D is possibly TRBD1 (6 bases). This CDR3 is 17 amino acids long. Germline V gene sequence: CDR1 SNHLY, CDR2 FYNNEI. The ends were cut back, 0 bases at V and 4 bases at J, with 16 bases in the middle. The CDR3 DNA reads as TGTGCCAGCAGTGAAGCGCGGGGGGCTTCTATAGGAAACACCATATATTTT. Amino acids: CASSEARGASIGNTIYF.